This T cell receptor (beta chain) was sequenced in a study of shared clonotypes between healthy human individuals. Healthy and HIV-negative, the adult donors had no recent acute infections or vaccinations. CDR3 length equals 15 residues. Germline V gene lookup returns CDR1 SGDLS and CDR2 YYNGEE. The V and J ends lost 2 bases and 7 bases, in that order; junction bases with no gene match: 8. TCRdb keeps only in-frame clones here, not all; method: immunoSEQ multiplex PCR. The sample has around 1.1 million clones, roughly 77% seen once. Sequences were obtained from memory CD4+ T cells from PBMCs. Described subset: CD45RA-negative fraction. This chain connects TRBV9 to TRBJ2-2, with TRBD2 matching 7 bases. This TCR derives from a young man in good health. Some clones in this sample may be carry-over from other donors' samples. The CDR3 DNA is TGTGCCAGCAGCGTCGCTAGCGGCGGCATCGGGGAGCTGTTTTTT. Encoded protein: CASSVASGGIGELFF. Full variable domain (remainder filled in from reference TRBV9 and TRBJ2-2): DSGVTQTPKHLITATGQRVTLRCSPRSGDLSVYWYQQSLDQGLQFLIQYYNGEERAKGNILERFSAQQFPDLHSELNLSSLELGDSALYFCASSVASGGIGELFFGEGSRLTVL.